This T cell receptor (beta chain) derives from a study of blood T cell repertoires in COVID-19. As for the study in general: COVID-19 samples, acute and convalescent, were from the United States, Italy and Spain. T cells, B-cell-depleted T cells, or PBMCs provided the cDNA or gDNA that served as material.

V lost 1 base, J lost 8 bases, and 12 bases stayed unmatched. Germline assignment: CDR1 SGHVS and CDR2 FNYEAQ. There are 19 residues in the CDR3. Per the study methods: For nucleated cells, counts were estimated from reference gene primer amplification. The data were produced by immunoSEQ multiplex PCR, yet TCRdb's version contains in-frame clones alone and is incomplete. The V and J calls and clone size are taken from that table; D and trimming were inferred from the DNA. Of over 90,000 clones in the sample, approximately 86% were seen once. This sequence joins TRBV7-6 and TRBJ1-6, with 12 nucleotides matching TRBD1. The specimen sequenced was peripheral blood. The sequence derives from a man aged 50 to 60 with active or convalescent COVID-19. Here the CDR3 reads CASSLEIRTGQGADSPLHF. As DNA, the CDR3 is TGTGCCAGCAGCTTAGAAATTAGAACGGGACAGGGGGCTGATTCACCCCTCCACTTT.